This T cell receptor beta chain was captured in a study of blood T cell repertoires in COVID-19. Looking at the study overall: Acute and convalescent COVID-19 specimens originated in the United States, Italy and Spain. From T cells, B-cell-depleted T cells, or PBMCs came the material, which was cDNA or gDNA.

In the authors' methods: From reference gene primer amplification, estimates of nucleated cell counts were derived. Profiling relied on immunoSEQ multiplex PCR, and the TCRdb table lists in-frame clones only, not all of them. The DNA gave D and trimming, while V, J and clone size come from that table. The table includes 100,000 to 150,000 clones, approximately 90% detected once. The CDR3 spans 13 residues. Germline values: CDR1 MNHNY, CDR2 SVGAGI (reference sequence). The V end was cut by 2 bases, the J end by 3 bases, with 6 bases between. The source is a man aged 50-60 years with COVID-19, enrolled during active disease. Sequencing was performed on peripheral blood. The chain carries TRBV6-6 and TRBJ2-3; D gene ambiguous. As DNA, the CDR3 is TGTGCCAGCAGTTACGGCCCAACAGATACGCAGTATTTT. Translated: CASSYGPTDTQYF.